This entry is about one TCR beta chain. Data came from immunoSEQ multiplex PCR; TCRdb stores just in-frame clones and leaves some out. The repertoire has hundreds of thousands of clones, about 86% of them found once; the top ten carry 10% to 15%. Germline V CDR1 and CDR2: SGDLS, YYNGEE. The CDR3 loop spans 18 amino acids. Trimming removed 4 bases at V and 2 bases at J, with 24 bases between. This entry belongs to a study of blood T cell repertoires in COVID-19. The V call is TRBV9, the J call TRBJ1-2; D unresolved. The sequence derives from a woman aged 65 to 85 with COVID-19, enrolled during active disease. The material sequenced was peripheral blood. CDR3 DNA sequence: TGTGCCAGCAGCCCGCGGGTACGGGCGGGTGAGAGAAACTATGGCTACACCTTC. Amino acid sequence: CASSPRVRAGERNYGYTF.